Below, one T cell receptor beta chain is given with its context. This clone's antigen is unknown. No base quality information exists; no much larger clone differs at one position. TCRbeta CDR3 regions were amplified from genomic DNA using the immunoSEQ Assay, a bias-controlled multiplex PCR. For the original study's pipeline: Nucleated cell counts per sample were estimated from amplification of reference gene primers within the assay. To quantify the absolute abundance of each unique TCRbeta CDR3 rearrangement, sequence reads were collapsed and filtered. Productive Simpson clonality was computed per sample as the square root of Simpson's diversity index over productive rearrangements. TCRdb retrieved this table from immuneACCESS and kept in-frame rearrangements only. Not all clones are present; in checked studies, unresolved V genes account for under half, and no reason is known for the remainder. The V and J calls and the clone size are those of that table, but D and trimming were determined from the DNA. For this sample there are under 250,000 clones; 82% appear just once. The top ten hold 3% to 4.5% of the sample.

These data are taken from a study of blood T cell repertoires in COVID-19 (dated by TCRdb to about 2020). About the full investigation: The collaborator samples originated in the United States, Italy and Spain and spanned the acute and convalescent phases of COVID-19. The prospective study material was composed of cDNA or gDNA derived from T cells, B-cell-depleted T cells, or PBMCs. Deeply sampled blood TCRbeta repertoires from subjects exposed to, actively infected with, or recovered from COVID-19 were included in the dataset. The repertoires were released in a freely available public database meant as a resource for research on the immune response to SARS-CoV-2. Samples came from the ongoing ImmuneRACE study (first 160 participants) plus 1,254 subjects from 6 global collaborators. A de-identified subject ID, COVID-19 status, age in years and sex were almost always included in the sample metadata. HLA class I and class II types, where available, came from metadata supplied by the sample provider rather than from assay-based typing. General conclusions and limits of the study: Clinical and demographic metadata were provided uncurated, with the amount varying by source and participant.

V drops 0 bases and J drops 5 bases, leaving 9 bases in between. The CDR1 and CDR2 encoded by the germline V gene are SGHRS and YFSETQ. Spanning cysteine to phenylalanine, the CDR3 consists of 14 amino acids. Solely the CDR3 DNA is kept, with 42 bases framed from the first base. Each collaborating institution followed its own protocols to collect whole blood in K2EDTA tubes. For TCRbeta analysis, collaborators shipped samples in one of three forms: frozen whole blood, isolated PBMCs, or DNA extracted from either of those sample types. The chain is assembled from TRBV5-1 and TRBJ1-5, with no D gene named confidently. The sequence derives from a woman aged 80 or over with acute or convalescent COVID-19. The sequencing input was peripheral blood. The nucleotide sequence reads as follows: TGCGCCAGCAGCTTGGGTCTGGGAGATCAGCCCCAGCATTTT. It codes for CASSLGLGDQPQHF.